This T cell receptor beta chain was captured in a study of T cells after yellow fever vaccination (dated by TCRdb to between 2017 and 2020). Looking at the study overall: The SMART-Seq v4 Ultra Low Input RNA kit was used to prepare libraries from fractions with low cell numbers. To follow T-cell clones before and after primary and booster YFV17D yellow fever vaccination, bulk TCR alpha and beta repertoires were sequenced over time. Two healthy male donors, one aged 18 to 30 and one aged 30 to 39 years, made up the cohort. Blood was collected at multiple timepoints before and after primary and secondary immunization, and bulk PBMC replicates and cell subsets were isolated.

What the work shows at the level of the full study, not this receptor alone: After the booster, most clones that had expanded after primary vaccination were detected again (approximately 95% of CD4 and roughly 86% of CD8), suggesting broad maintenance of memory. The secondary T-cell response was found to be weaker but faster than the primary response, with a peak reached on day 5 rather than on day 15. Computational filtering was needed because FACS-sorted repertoires could contain abundant contaminating clonotypes from the bulk population. Only two donors were included in the study, so the extent to which the findings can be generalized is limited. A small share of clonotypes was detected in both CD4 and CD8 compartments, with the overlap likely arising from convergent recombination.

The treatment or condition label on this specimen signifies: live attenuated yellow fever vaccine strain. PBMCs were isolated from peripheral blood using a standard Ficoll-Paque protocol. Dynabeads CD4 and CD8 positive selection kits were used to isolate the CD4 and CD8 T-cell fractions. TriZol was used to extract RNA from bulk PBMCs, from CD4 and CD8 fractions, and from dextramer-positive and dextramer-negative fractions. Instrument on record: Illumina NovaSeq 6000. TCR cDNA was synthesized by 5'RACE template switching, which introduced a universal primer site and unique molecular identifiers. Priming for cDNA synthesis came from both the TCR alpha and TCR beta constant segments. Two PCR steps were used to amplify libraries, with sample barcodes and sequencing adapters being added in the second step. Sequencing of the libraries was done on either Illumina HiSeq 2500 (2x100 bp) or NovaSeq (2x150 bp). The original methods were these. Reads were demultiplexed and collapsed into UMI consensus sequences with MIGEC, and V(D)J alignment was performed with MiXCR. Vaccine-responding clonotypes were defined with edgeR using replicate PBMC samples, requiring FDR below 0.01 and a log2 fold change above 5 up to day 15. Each bulk clonotype received a CD4 or CD8 identity based on whether the sequenced CD4 or CD8 repertoire contained that clonotype at higher abundance. TCRdb itself trimmed the public reads at Q25 with fastp, ran MiXCR and retained productive beta chains. Every distinct CDR3 protein forms one entry, paired with its most common genes and DNA. TCRdb, not the original authors, processed these V and J calls. This sample has under 200,000 distinct CDR3 sequences in its table, and roughly 11% of those were observed once. Together, the top ten hold roughly a third of the sample.

CDR1 and CDR2 are read off the germline V gene as SGDLS and YYNGEE. V has 4 bases trimmed and J has 6 bases trimmed; junction bases matching no gene number 6. The CDR3 starts with the cysteine, ends with the phenylalanine, and has 15 residues. Left in the record is the CDR3 DNA by itself, 45 bases read in frame from the first base. In this sample, this clonotype turned up a few times. What antigen it recognizes has not been identified. The record has no base qualities; no much larger clone is one base away. This specimen consisted of CD8+ T cells sorted from PBMCs, obtained 15 days after the yellow fever booster vaccination. The sequence is built from TRBV9 and TRBJ2-1; 11 central bases correspond to TRBD1. This TCR came from a man younger than 30 who received the YFV17D yellow fever vaccine. The CDR3: CASSTGTGGINEQFF. Read as DNA, the sequence is TGTGCCAGCAGCACCGGGACAGGGGGTATCAATGAGCAGTTCTTC.